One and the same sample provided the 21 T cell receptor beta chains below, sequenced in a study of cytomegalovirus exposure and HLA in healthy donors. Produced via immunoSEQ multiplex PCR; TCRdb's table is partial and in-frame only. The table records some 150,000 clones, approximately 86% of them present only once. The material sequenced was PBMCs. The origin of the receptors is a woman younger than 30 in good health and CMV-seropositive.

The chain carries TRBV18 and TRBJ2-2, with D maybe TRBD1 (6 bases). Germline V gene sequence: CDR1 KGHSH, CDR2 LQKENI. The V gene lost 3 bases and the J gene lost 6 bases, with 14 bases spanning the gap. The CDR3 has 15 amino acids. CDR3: CASSPSRDIPGELFF. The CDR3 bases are TGTGCCAGCTCACCGTCCCGGGACATTCCCGGGGAGCTGTTTTTT.

CDR3 sequence: CASSVASGEGETQYF. The DNA of the CDR3 is TGTGCCAGCAGCGTAGCTTCGGGAGAGGGGGAGACCCAGTACTTC. This rearrangement joins TRBV9 to TRBJ2-5; possible D gene TRBD2, 6 bases. The germline CDR1 and CDR2 sequences are SGDLS and YYNGEE. The CDR3 consists of 15 residues. Trimming took off 0 bases at V and 5 bases at J, with 14 bases between the two ends.

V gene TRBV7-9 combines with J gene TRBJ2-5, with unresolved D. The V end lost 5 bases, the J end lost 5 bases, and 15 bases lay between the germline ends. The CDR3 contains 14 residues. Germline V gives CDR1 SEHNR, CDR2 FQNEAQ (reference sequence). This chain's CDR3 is CASSKPASAETQYF. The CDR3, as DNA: TGTGCCAGCAGCAAGCCGGCGAGCGCGGAGACCCAGTACTTC.

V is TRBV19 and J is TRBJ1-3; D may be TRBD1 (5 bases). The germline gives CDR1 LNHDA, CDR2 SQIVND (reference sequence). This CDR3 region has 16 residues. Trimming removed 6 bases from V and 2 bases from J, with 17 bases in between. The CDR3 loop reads CASSHSGEGTGNTIYF. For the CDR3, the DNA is TGTGCCAGTAGCCACAGCGGGGAGGGGACTGGAAACACCATATATTTT.

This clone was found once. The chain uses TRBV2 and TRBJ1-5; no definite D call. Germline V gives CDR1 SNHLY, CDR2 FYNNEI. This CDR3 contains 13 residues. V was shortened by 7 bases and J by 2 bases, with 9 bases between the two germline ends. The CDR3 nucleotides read TGTGCCAGCATAGGTGAGGGCAATCAGCCCCAGCATTTT. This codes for CASIGEGNQPQHF.

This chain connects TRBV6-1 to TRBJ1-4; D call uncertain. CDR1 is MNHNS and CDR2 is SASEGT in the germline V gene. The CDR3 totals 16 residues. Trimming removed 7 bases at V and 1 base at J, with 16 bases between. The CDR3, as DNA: TGTGCCAGCACTGTAGCCCGCAGAAGAACTAATGAAAAACTGTTTTTT. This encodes CASTVARRRTNEKLFF.

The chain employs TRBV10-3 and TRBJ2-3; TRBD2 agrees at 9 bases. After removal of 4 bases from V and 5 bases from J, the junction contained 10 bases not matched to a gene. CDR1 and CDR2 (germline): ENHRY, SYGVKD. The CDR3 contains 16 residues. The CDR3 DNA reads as TGTGCCATCAGTGGACGAGCGGGCGGGAGGGTAGATACGCAGTATTTT. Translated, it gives CAISGRAGGRVDTQYF.

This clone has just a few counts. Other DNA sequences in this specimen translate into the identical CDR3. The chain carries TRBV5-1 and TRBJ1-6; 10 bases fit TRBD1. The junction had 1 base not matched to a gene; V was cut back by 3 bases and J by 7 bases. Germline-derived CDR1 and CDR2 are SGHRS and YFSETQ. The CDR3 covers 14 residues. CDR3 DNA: TGCGCCAGCAGCTCGGGACAGGGGAATTCACCCCTCCACTTT. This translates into CASSSGQGNSPLHF.

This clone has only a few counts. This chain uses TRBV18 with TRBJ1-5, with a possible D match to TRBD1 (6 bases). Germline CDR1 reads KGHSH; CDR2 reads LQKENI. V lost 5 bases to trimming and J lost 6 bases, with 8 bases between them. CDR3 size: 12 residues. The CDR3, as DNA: TGTGCCAGCTCATCGACAGGTCAGCCCCAGCATTTT. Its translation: CASSSTGQPQHF.

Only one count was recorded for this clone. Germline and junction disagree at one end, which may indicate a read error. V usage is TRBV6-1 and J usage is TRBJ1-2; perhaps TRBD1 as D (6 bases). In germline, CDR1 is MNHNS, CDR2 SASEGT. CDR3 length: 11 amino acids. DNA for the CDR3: TGTGCCAGCAGTGGGAATTTCAGGGGTGGCTTC. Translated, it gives CASSGNFRGGF.

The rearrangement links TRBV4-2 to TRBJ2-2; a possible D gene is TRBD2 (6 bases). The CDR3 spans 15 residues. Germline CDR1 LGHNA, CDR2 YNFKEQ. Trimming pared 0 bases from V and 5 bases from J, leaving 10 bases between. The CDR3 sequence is CASSQDTSRTGELFF. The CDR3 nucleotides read TGTGCCAGCAGCCAAGATACTAGCCGAACCGGGGAGCTGTTTTTT.

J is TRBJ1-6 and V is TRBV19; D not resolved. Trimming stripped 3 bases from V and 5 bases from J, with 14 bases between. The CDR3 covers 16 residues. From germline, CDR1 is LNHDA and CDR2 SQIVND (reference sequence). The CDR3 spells CASSIGPGLDNSPLHF. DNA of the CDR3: TGTGCCAGTAGTATCGGTCCGGGTTTGGATAATTCACCCCTCCACTTT.

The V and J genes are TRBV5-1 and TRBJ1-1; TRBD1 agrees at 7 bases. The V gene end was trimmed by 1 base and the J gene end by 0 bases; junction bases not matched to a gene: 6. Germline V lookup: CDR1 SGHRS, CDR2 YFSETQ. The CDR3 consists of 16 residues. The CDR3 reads CASSLLPTGLNTEAFF. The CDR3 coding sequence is TGCGCCAGCAGCTTGCTGCCGACAGGGTTGAACACTGAAGCTTTCTTT.

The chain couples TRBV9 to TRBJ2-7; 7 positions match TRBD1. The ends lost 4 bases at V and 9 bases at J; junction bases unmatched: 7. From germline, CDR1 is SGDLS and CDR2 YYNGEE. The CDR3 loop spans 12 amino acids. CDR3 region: CASSTTGVRQYF. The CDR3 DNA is TGTGCCAGCAGCACTACAGGGGTACGGCAGTACTTC.

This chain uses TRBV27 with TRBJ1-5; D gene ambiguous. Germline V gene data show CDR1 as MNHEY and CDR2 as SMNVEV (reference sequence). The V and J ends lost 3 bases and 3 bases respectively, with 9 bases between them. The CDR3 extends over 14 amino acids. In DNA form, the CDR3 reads TGTGCCAGCAGTTTGCCGGGTATCAATCAGCCCCAGCATTTT. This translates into CASSLPGINQPQHF.

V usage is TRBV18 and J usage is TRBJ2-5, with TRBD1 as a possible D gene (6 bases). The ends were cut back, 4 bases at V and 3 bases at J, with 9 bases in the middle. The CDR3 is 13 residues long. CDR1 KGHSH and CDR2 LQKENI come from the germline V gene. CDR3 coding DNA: TGTGCCAGCTCACGACAGGCAGAAGAGACCCAGTACTTC. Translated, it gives CASSRQAEETQYF.

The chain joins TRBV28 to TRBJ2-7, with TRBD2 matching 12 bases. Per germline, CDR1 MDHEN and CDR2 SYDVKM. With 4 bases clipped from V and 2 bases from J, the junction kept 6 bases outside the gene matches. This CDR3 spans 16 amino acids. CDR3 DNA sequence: TGTGCCAGCAGTTCCCTCACTAGCGGGAGGCCCTACGAGCAGTACTTC. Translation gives CASSSLTSGRPYEQYF.

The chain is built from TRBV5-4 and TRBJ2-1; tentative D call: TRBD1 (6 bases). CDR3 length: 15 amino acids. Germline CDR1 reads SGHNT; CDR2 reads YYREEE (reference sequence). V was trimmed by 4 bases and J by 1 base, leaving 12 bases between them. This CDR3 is CASSLQGDSYNEQFF. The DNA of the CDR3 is TGTGCCAGCAGCCTACAGGGTGATTCCTACAATGAGCAGTTCTTC.

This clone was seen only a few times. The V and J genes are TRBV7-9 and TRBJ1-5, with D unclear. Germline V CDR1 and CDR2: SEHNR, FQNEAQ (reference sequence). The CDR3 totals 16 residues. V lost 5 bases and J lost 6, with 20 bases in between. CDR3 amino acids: CASSAVRAGESQPQHF. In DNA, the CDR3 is TGTGCCAGCAGCGCTGTGCGGGCCGGTGAGAGTCAGCCCCAGCATTTT.

CDR3 sequence (DNA): TGTGCCAGCAGCCCCAGGGGGCCTCAGCCCCAGCATTTT. This translates into CASSPRGPQPQHF. The chain has TRBV6-6 and TRBJ1-5, with 8 bases matching TRBD1. From germline, CDR1 is MNHNY and CDR2 SVGAGI (reference sequence). CDR3 size: 13 residues. J gave up 6 bases and V 6 bases, and 4 bases lay outside the gene matches.

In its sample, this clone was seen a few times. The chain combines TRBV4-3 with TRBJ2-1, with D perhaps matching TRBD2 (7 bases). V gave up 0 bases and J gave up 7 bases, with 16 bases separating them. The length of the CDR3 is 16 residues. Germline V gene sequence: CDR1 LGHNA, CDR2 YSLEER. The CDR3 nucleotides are TGCGCCAGCAGCCAAGATGGGGGGGCTTGGAGGAATGAGCAGTTCTTC. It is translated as CASSQDGGAWRNEQFF.